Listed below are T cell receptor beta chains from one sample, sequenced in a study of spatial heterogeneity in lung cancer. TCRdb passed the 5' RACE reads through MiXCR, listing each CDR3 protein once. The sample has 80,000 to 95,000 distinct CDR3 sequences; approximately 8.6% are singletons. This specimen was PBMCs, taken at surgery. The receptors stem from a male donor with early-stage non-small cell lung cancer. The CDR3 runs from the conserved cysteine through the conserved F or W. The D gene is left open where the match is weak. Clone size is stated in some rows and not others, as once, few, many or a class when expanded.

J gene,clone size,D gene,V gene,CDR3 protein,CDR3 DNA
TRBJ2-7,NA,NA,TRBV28,CASSEGEVYEQYF,TGTGCCAGCAGCGAAGGGGAAGTCTACGAGCAGTACTTC
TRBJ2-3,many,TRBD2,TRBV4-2,CASSLNAGGGTDTQYF,TGTGCCAGCAGCCTAAACGCGGGGGGTGGTACAGATACGCAGTATTTT
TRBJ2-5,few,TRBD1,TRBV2,CASSSNRGEETQYF,TGTGCCAGCAGTTCGAACAGGGGTGAGGAGACCCAGTACTTC
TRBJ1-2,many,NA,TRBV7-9,CASTASYGYTF,TGTGCCAGCACCGCGTCGTATGGCTACACCTTC
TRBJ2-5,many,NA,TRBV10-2,CASSDTVQETQYF,TGCGCCAGCAGTGACACCGTTCAAGAGACCCAGTACTTC
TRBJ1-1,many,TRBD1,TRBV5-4,CASRPGTANTEAFF,TGTGCCAGCAGGCCCGGGACAGCTAACACTGAAGCTTTCTTT
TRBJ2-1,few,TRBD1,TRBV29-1,CSLRDSSYNEQFF,TGCAGCCTCCGGGACAGCTCCTACAATGAGCAGTTCTTC
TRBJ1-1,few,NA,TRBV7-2,CASATDPSTEAFF,TGTGCCAGCGCAACGGATCCTAGCACTGAAGCTTTCTTT
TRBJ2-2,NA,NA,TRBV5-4,CASSGAGMITGEPFF,TGTGCCAGCAGCGGGGCAGGGATGATCACCGGGGAGCCGTTTTTT
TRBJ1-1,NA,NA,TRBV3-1,CASSHPVTRVDMNTEAFF,TGTGCCAGCAGCCACCCCGTCACCCGAGTTGATATGAACACTGAAGCTTTCTTT
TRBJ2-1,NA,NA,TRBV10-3,CAISEGRDSYNEQFF,TGTGCCATCAGTGAAGGGAGAGACTCCTACAATGAGCAGTTCTTC
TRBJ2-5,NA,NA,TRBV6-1,CASWRSGSGQETQYF,TGTGCCAGTTGGCGAAGCGGGTCGGGACAAGAGACCCAGTACTTC
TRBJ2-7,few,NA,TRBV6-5,CASSYSIECRVCEQYF,TGTGCCAGCAGTTACTCGATCGAATGCAGGGTGTGCGAGCAGTACTTC
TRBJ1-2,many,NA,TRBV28,CASRGSGHSNYGYTF,TGTGCCAGCAGGGGTTCGGGACACAGCAACTATGGCTACACCTTC
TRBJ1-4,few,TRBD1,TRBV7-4,CASSPGTGGKEEKLFF,TGTGCCAGCAGCCCAGGGACAGGGGGAAAAGAGGAAAAACTGTTTTTT
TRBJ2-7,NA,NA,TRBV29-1,CSVSTIAGHEQYF,TGCAGCGTTTCTACGATCGCAGGCCACGAGCAGTACTTC
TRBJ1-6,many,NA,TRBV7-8,CASSPAGLSNSPLHF,TGTGCCAGCAGCCCAGCGGGACTGAGTAATTCACCCCTCCACTTT
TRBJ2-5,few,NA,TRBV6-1,CASSEWYLGAQQETQYF,TGTGCCAGCAGTGAATGGTACTTAGGGGCCCAGCAAGAGACCCAGTACTTC
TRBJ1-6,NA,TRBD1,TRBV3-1,CASSQGTGFESPLHF,TGTGCCAGCAGCCAAGGGACAGGGTTTGAATCACCCCTCCACTTT
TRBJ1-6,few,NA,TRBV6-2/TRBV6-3,CASSYGGNNSPLHF,TGTGCCAGCAGTTACGGGGGGAATAATTCACCCCTCCACTTT
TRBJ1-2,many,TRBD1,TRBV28,CATRPLGTGGPYGYTF,TGTGCCACTCGCCCTCTCGGGACAGGGGGCCCCTATGGCTACACCTTC
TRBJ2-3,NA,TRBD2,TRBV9,CASSPREGLTDTQYF,TGTGCCAGCAGCCCGAGGGAGGGCCTAACAGATACGCAGTATTTT
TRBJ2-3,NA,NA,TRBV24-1,CATSSASDTQYF,TGTGCCACCAGCTCCGCTTCAGATACGCAGTATTTT
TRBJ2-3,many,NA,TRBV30,CAWSPHGPSDTQYF,TGTGCCTGGAGCCCCCACGGCCCTTCAGATACGCAGTATTTT
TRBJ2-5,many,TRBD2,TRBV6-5,CASSSTSGRAGETQYF,TGTGCCAGCAGTTCGACTAGCGGGAGGGCCGGGGAGACCCAGTACTTC
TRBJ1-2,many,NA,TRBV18,CASSPETANYGYTF,TGTGCCAGCTCACCAGAGACAGCTAACTATGGCTACACCTTC
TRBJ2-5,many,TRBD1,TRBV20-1,CSALGTGGNQETQYF,TGCAGTGCCCTGGGGACAGGGGGCAACCAAGAGACCCAGTACTTC
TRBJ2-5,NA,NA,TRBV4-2,CASSQDGQGHRTQYF,TGTGCCAGCAGCCAAGATGGGCAGGGGCACCGGACCCAGTACTTC
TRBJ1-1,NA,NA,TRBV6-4,CASSEAEAFF,TGTGCCAGCAGTGAGGCGGAAGCTTTCTTT
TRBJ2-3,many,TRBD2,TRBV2,CASSAGGGRGDTQYF,TGTGCCAGCAGTGCCGGGGGGGGCCGTGGAGATACGCAGTATTTT